The rows below give T cell receptor beta chains drawn from one sample of a study of blood T cell repertoires in COVID-19. Some clones are missing from TCRdb's copy, which holds only in-frame ones; the method was immunoSEQ multiplex PCR. This sample carries some 150,000 clones, 84% of them seen once, and the ten largest clones take less than 2.5%. Sequenced sample: peripheral blood. The receptor source for this set is a man aged 65 to 85 with acute or convalescent COVID-19. Each CDR3 is given with its conserved first and last residue. A D gene is named only where the DNA matches it firmly. Not all rows give a size; the values are once, few, many and, for expanded clones, a class.

v_gene,d_gene,j_gene,abundance,CDR3aa,CDR3nt
TRBV7-9,NA,TRBJ1-4,NA,CASSPLRGTNEKLFF,TGTGCCAGCAGCCCCCTCAGGGGAACTAATGAAAAACTGTTTTTT
TRBV29-1,TRBD2,TRBJ2-1,NA,CSVVPNSAGLSYNEQFF,TGCAGCGTTGTGCCAAACTCAGCGGGACTGTCCTACAATGAGCAGTTCTTC
TRBV4-2,NA,TRBJ2-7,NA,CASSQETYTYEQYF,TGTGCCAGCAGCCAAGAGACATACACCTACGAGCAGTACTTC
TRBV7-8,NA,TRBJ1-5,NA,CASSLGRDQPQHF,TGTGCCAGCAGCTTAGGCCGGGATCAGCCCCAGCATTTT
TRBV7-2,TRBD1,TRBJ1-5,NA,CASSLGQGGDQPQHF,TGTGCCAGCAGCCTCGGACAGGGTGGGGATCAGCCCCAGCATTTT
TRBV7-3,NA,TRBJ2-2,NA,CASSLNGPQVTGELFF,TGTGCCAGCAGCTTAAATGGCCCCCAGGTTACCGGGGAGCTGTTTTTT
TRBV18,NA,TRBJ1-1,NA,CASSPSLQNTEAFF,TGTGCCAGCTCACCGTCACTCCAGAACACTGAAGCTTTCTTT
TRBV5-4,NA,TRBJ1-1,NA,CASSQNQDMNTEAFF,TGTGCCAGCAGCCAGAATCAAGACATGAACACTGAAGCTTTCTTT
TRBV24-1,NA,TRBJ1-2,NA,CATSERQSYGYTF,TGTGCCACCAGTGAAAGACAGTCCTATGGCTACACCTTC
TRBV5-4,NA,TRBJ2-1,NA,CASSLRGASLSYNEQFF,TGTGCCAGCAGCTTGCGGGGGGCCTCACTCTCCTACAATGAGCAGTTCTTC
TRBV9,TRBD1,TRBJ1-4,NA,CASSGDRVGVREKLFF,TGTGCCAGCAGCGGAGACAGGGTGGGGGTAAGAGAAAAACTGTTTTTT
TRBV7-2,NA,TRBJ1-3,NA,CASSQEGGGNTIYF,TGTGCCAGCAGCCAGGAGGGAGGAGGAAACACCATATATTTT
TRBV18,NA,TRBJ2-5,NA,CASSPKPMGETQYF,TGTGCCAGCTCACCAAAGCCTATGGGCGAGACCCAGTACTTC
TRBV5-1,TRBD1,TRBJ2-7,few,CASGETGPYERYF,TGCGCCAGCGGAGAGACAGGGCCCTACGAGCGGTACTTC
TRBV10-3,NA,TRBJ1-2,NA,CATWRADTSNYGYTF,TGTGCCACATGGCGGGCCGACACTTCTAACTATGGCTACACCTTC
TRBV7-2,NA,TRBJ2-3,NA,CASSFGDTDTQYF,TGTGCCAGCAGCTTCGGGGACACAGATACGCAGTATTTT
TRBV27,TRBD2,TRBJ2-7,NA,CASSPRTSGGYEQYF,TGTGCCAGCAGTCCCCGGACTAGCGGGGGCTACGAGCAGTACTTC
TRBV19,NA,TRBJ1-1,NA,CASSLQGNAEAFF,TGTGCCAGTAGTCTACAGGGTAATGCTGAAGCTTTCTTT
TRBV7-2,NA,TRBJ1-5,NA,CASSLRGIYQPQHF,TGTGCCAGCAGCCTTCGAGGAATCTATCAGCCCCAGCATTTT
TRBV30,NA,TRBJ1-2,NA,CAWSVIRGDYGYTF,TGTGCCTGGAGTGTAATCCGGGGAGACTATGGCTACACCTTC
TRBV19,NA,TRBJ1-1,NA,CASSPSGSMNTEAFF,TGTGCCAGTAGTCCCTCAGGCAGCATGAACACTGAAGCTTTCTTT
TRBV7-3,TRBD2,TRBJ2-5,NA,CASSLGTSGGGTQYF,TGTGCCAGCAGCTTAGGGACTAGCGGGGGAGGGACCCAGTACTTC
TRBV5-5,NA,TRBJ2-6,NA,CASSALSGANVLTF,TGTGCCAGCAGCGCACTCTCTGGGGCCAACGTCCTGACTTTC
TRBV3-1/TRBV3-2,NA,TRBJ1-1,NA,CASSQDIRGEAFF,TGTGCCAGCAGCCAAGATATCCGGGGAGAAGCTTTCTTT
TRBV7-3,TRBD2,TRBJ2-3,NA,CASSLTRGGQDTQYF,TGTGCCAGCAGCTTAACGCGGGGGGGCCAAGATACGCAGTATTTT
TRBV9,NA,TRBJ2-3,NA,CASSPRGSPDTQYF,TGTGCCAGCAGCCCCCGGGGTTCCCCAGATACGCAGTATTTT
TRBV28,NA,TRBJ2-7,few,CASTNRNYEQYF,TGTGCCAGCACAAACAGGAACTACGAGCAGTACTTC
TRBV30,TRBD1,TRBJ2-7,NA,CAWSAKDRDYEQYF,TGTGCCTGGAGTGCCAAGGACAGGGACTACGAGCAGTACTTC
TRBV24-1,NA,TRBJ2-3,NA,CATSDLQGSQWGTDTQYF,TGTGCCACCAGTGATTTGCAGGGGAGTCAGTGGGGTACAGATACGCAGTATTTT